This T cell receptor beta chain was sequenced for a study of blood T cell repertoires in COVID-19 (dated by TCRdb to 2018 to 2021). Background for the entire study: Samples covering the acute and convalescent phases of COVID-19 were provided by collaborators in the United States, Italy and Spain. Nearly every sample came with metadata listing a de-identified subject ID, COVID-19 status, age in years and sex. The repertoires were made available in a free public database intended to serve as a resource for research on the immune response to SARS-CoV-2. Deeply sampled blood TCRbeta repertoires from subjects exposed to, actively infected with, or recovered from COVID-19 were included in the dataset. HLA class I and class II types, where available, came from metadata supplied by the sample provider rather than from assay-based typing. The samples were drawn from the first 160 participants of the ongoing ImmuneRACE study and from 950 to 1,500 subjects provided by 6 global collaborators. The prospective study material was composed of cDNA or gDNA derived from T cells, B-cell-depleted T cells, or PBMCs.

Regarding this clone: There is no known antigen for this receptor. One base away there is no much larger clone; base qualities are not given.

Cut back by 3 bases and 5 bases, the V and J ends lie 14 bases apart. CDR1 is given as MDHEN and CDR2 as SYDVKM, both from the germline V gene. The CDR3 runs 15 amino acids, cysteine and phenylalanine included. Only the CDR3 DNA stays, 45 bases, in frame from base 1. TCRbeta CDR3 regions were amplified from genomic DNA by means of the immunoSEQ Assay, a bias-controlled multiplex PCR. The paper's data handling went like this. Nucleated cell counts per sample were estimated from amplification of reference gene primers within the assay. To quantify the absolute abundance of each unique TCRbeta CDR3 rearrangement, sequence reads were collapsed and filtered. Productive Simpson clonality was computed per sample as the square root of Simpson's diversity index over productive rearrangements. TCRdb stores this immuneACCESS table with in-frame sequences only. Part of the clones is absent; in the studies checked, under half of the shortfall reflects unresolved V genes, and no reason is known for the rest. That table supplies the V and J calls and clone size; D and trimming were determined from the DNA. The table for this sample lists some 530,000 clones; about nine tenths of them were counted only once. The ten largest clonotypes hold 6.5% to 8.5% of the sample.

Study-level results and caveats: The quantity of clinical and demographic metadata differed by source and by participant and was supplied without curation.

In the prospective study, participants were roughly 18 to 90 years old, resided in about two dozen geographic areas of the United States, and were enrolled through a virtual design. In the prospective study, cohorts were assigned on the basis of participant-reported clinical history obtained from a screening survey and a study questionnaire. For ImmuneRACE Cohort 3, a participant was defined as recovered based on two consecutive negative NP/OP PCR tests, clearance by a healthcare professional, or resolution of symptoms. Mobile phlebotomists in the prospective study collected whole blood, serum and a nasopharyngeal or oropharyngeal swab from every participant. Prospective study participants could optionally give additional blood draws and questionnaires over an approximately two-month period. Before DNA extraction, prospective study blood samples were shipped either frozen or at room temperature.

This receptor chain uses TRBV28 and TRBJ1-5; the D gene is not confidently resolved. The sample consisted of PBMCs or T cells enriched from blood (not recorded which). This sequence originates from a woman between 55 and 75 years old who had recovered from COVID-19. The CDR3 region: CASSLAGSYDQPQHF. At the DNA level, the sequence is TGTGCCAGCAGTTTGGCCGGGTCCTACGATCAGCCCCAGCATTTT.